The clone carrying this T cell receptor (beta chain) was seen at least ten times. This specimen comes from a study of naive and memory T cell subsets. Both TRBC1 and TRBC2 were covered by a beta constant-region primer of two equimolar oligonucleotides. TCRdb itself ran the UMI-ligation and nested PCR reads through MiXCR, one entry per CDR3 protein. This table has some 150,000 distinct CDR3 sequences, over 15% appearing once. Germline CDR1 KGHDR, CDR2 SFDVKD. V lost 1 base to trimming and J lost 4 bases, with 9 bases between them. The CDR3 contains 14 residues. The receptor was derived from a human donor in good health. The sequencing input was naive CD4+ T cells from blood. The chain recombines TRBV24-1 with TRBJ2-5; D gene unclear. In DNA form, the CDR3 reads TGTGCCACCAGTGATTTACGGTTCGGAGAGACCCAGTACTTC. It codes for CATSDLRFGETQYF.